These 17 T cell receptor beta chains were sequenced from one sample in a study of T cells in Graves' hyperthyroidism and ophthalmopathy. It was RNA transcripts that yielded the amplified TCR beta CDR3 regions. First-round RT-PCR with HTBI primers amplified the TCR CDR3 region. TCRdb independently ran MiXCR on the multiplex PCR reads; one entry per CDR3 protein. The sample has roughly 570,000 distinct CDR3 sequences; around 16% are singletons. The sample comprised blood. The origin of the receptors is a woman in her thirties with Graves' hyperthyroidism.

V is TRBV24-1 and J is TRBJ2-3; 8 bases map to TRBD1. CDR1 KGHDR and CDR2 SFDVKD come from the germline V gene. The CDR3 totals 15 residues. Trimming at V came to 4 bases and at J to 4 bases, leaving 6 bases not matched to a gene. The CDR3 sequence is CATSDSQGAADTQYF. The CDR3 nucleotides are TGTGCCACCAGTGACTCGCAGGGGGCCGCAGATACGCAGTATTTT.

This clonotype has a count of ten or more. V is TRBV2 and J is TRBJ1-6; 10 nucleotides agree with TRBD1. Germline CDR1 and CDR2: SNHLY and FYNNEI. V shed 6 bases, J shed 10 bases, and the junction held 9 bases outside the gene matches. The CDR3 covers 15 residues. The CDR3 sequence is CASRGRDRGKSPLHF. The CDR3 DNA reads TGTGCCAGCAGAGGTCGGGACAGGGGCAAGTCACCCCTCCACTTT.

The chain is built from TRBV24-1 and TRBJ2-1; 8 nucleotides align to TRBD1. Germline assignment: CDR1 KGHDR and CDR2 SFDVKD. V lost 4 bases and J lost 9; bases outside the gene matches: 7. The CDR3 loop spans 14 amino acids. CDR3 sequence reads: CATSDGQGLGEQFF. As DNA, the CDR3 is TGTGCCACCAGTGACGGACAGGGTTTGGGTGAGCAGTTCTTC.

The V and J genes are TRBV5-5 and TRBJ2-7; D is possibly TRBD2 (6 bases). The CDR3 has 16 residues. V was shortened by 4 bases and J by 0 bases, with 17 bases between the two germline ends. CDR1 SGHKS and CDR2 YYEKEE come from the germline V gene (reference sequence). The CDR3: CASSNKPDSGSYEQYF. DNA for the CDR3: TGTGCCAGCAGCAATAAACCGGATAGCGGCTCCTACGAGCAGTACTTC.

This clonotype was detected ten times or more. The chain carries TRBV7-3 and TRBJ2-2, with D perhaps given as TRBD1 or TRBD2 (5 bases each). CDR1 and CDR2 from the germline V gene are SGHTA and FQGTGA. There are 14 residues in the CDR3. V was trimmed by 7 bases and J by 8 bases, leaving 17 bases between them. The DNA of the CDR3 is TGTGCCAGCACCCCGGGGCAGGAAGGTGGGGAGCTGTTTTTT. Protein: CASTPGQEGGELFF. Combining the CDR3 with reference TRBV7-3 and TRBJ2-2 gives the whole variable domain GAGVSQTPSNKVTEKGKYVELRCDPISGHTALYWYRQSLGQGPEFLIYFQGTGAADDSGLPNDRFFAVRPEGSVSTLKIQRTERGDSAVYLCASTPGQEGGELFFGEGSRLTVL.

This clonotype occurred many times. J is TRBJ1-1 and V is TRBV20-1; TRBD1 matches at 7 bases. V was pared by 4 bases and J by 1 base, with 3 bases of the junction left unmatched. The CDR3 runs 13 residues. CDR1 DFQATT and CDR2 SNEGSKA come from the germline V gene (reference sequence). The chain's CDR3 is CSATGTENTEAFF. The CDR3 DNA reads TGCAGTGCTACGGGGACAGAGAACACTGAAGCTTTCTTT.

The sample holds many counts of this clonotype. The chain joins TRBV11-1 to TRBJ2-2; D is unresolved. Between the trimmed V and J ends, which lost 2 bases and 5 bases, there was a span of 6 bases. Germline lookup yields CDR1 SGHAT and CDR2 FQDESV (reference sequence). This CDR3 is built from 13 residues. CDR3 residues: CASSLHGTGELFF. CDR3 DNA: TGTGCCAGCAGCTTACATGGGACCGGGGAGCTGTTTTTT.

DNA for the CDR3: TGTGCCAGCAGTTTAGTTAGCACGTCAGTTGAGCAGTTCTTC. Its protein product is CASSLVSTSVEQFF. The chain joins TRBV12-3 or TRBV12-4 to TRBJ2-1; no firm D call. V lost 1 base to trimming and J lost 9 bases, with 13 bases between them. This CDR3 comprises 14 residues.

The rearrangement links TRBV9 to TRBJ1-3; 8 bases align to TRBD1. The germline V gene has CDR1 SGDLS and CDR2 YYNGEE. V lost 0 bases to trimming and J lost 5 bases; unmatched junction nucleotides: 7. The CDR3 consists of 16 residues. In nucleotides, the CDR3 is TGTGCCAGCAGCGTAGAAGGGACAGGTTATAGAAACACCATATATTTT. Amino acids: CASSVEGTGYRNTIYF.

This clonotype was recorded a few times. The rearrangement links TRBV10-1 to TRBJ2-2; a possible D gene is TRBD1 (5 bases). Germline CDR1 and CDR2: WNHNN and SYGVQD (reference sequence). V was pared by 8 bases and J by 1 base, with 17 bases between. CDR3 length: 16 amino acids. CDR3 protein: CASGWGSPGNTGELFF. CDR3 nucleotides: TGCGCCAGCGGATGGGGCTCCCCTGGGAACACCGGGGAGCTGTTTTTT.

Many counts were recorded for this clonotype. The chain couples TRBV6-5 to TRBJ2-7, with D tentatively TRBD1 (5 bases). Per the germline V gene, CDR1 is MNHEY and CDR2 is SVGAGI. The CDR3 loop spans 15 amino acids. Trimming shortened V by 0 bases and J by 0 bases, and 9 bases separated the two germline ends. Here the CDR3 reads CASSYSTVSSYEQYF. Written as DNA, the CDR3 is TGTGCCAGCAGTTACTCGACAGTTAGCTCCTACGAGCAGTACTTC.

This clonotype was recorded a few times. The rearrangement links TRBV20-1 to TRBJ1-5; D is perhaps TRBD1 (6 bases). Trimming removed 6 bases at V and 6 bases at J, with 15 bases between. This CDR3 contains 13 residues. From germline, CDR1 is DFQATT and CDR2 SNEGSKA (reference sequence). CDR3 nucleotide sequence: TGCAGTGCATCAGGGGTGGGGGGTCAGCCCCAGCATTTT. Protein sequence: CSASGVGGQPQHF.

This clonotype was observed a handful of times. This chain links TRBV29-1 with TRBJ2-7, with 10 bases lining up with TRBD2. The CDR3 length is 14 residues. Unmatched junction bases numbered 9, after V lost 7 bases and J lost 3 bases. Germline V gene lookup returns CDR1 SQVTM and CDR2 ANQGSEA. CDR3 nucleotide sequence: TGCAGCGCCCTGACTAGCGGGCTCAACTACGAGCAGTACTTC. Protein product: CSALTSGLNYEQYF.

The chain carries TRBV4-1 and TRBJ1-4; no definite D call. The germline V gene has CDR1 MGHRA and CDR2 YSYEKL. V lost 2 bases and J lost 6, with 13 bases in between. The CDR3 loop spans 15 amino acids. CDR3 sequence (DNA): TGCGCCAGCAGCCAACTCGGAACATACGATGAAAAACTGTTTTTT. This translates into CASSQLGTYDEKLFF.

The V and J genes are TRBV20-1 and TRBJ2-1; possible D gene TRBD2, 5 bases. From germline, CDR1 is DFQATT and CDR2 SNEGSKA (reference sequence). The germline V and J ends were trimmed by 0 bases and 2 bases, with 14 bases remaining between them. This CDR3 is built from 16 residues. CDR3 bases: TGCAGTGCTAGAGATTCCGTTGGGGAGCCCTACAATGAGCAGTTCTTC. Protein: CSARDSVGEPYNEQFF.

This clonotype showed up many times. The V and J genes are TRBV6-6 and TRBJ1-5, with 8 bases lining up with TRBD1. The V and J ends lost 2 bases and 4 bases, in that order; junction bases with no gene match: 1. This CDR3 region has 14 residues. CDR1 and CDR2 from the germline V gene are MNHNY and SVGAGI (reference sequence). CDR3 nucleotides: TGTGCCAGCAGTTACAGGACAGGGAATCAGCCCCAGCATTTT. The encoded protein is CASSYRTGNQPQHF.

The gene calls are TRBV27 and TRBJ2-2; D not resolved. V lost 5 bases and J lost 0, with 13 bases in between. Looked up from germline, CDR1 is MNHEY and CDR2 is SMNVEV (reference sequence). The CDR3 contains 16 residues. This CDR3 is CASSTTGDANTGELFF. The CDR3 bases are TGTGCCAGCAGTACGACCGGAGATGCGAACACCGGGGAGCTGTTTTTT.